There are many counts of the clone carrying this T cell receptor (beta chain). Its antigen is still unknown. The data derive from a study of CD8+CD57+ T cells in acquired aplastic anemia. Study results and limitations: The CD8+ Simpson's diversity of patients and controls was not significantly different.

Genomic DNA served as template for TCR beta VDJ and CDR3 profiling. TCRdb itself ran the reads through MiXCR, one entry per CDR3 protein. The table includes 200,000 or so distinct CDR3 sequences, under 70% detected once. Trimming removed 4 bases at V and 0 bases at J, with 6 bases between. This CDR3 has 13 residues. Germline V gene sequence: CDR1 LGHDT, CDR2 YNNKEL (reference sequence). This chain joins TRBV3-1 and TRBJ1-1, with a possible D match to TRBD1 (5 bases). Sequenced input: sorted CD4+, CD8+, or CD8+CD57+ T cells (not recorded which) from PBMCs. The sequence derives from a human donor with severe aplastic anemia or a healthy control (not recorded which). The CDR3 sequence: CASSPTVNTEAFF. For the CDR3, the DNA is TGTGCCAGCAGCCCGACAGTGAACACTGAAGCTTTCTTT.